This T cell receptor (beta chain) was sequenced during a study of T cells in Graves' hyperthyroidism and ophthalmopathy. This clonotype came up many times. TCR beta CDR3 region amplification was performed from RNA transcripts. Carried out on the TCR CDR3, a first-round RT-PCR used the HTBI primer set. Using its own MiXCR run on the multiplex PCR reads, TCRdb lists one record per CDR3 protein. The sample includes 750,000 to 950,000 distinct CDR3 sequences, 35% to 40% seen only once; the top ten take about 9%. The CDR3 runs to 14 residues. Trimming left V 2 bases short and J 2 bases short, with 9 bases between. Germline CDR1 reads MGHDK; CDR2 reads SYGVNS.

This chain connects TRBV25-1 to TRBJ1-1; D is uncertain. Input material: blood. This TCR was recovered from a man aged 18 to 29 with Graves' hyperthyroidism. CDR3 loop: CASSEASYNTEAFF. As DNA, the CDR3 is TGTGCCAGCAGTGAAGCTAGCTATAACACTGAAGCTTTCTTT.